Here is one T cell receptor (beta chain) with its context. The antigen remains unidentified. This sequence may be a read error, since a much larger clone differs from it by one base. The source of the sample is a study of breast tumors, draining lymph nodes, adjacent tissues. Study-level results: Luminal-like breast cancer showed significantly greater tumor-nontumor repertoire similarity than basal-like breast cancer did. Compared with lymph nodes, tumors were less diverse; compared with nontumor tissue, more. Findings are consistent with lymph node origin and intratumoral expansion of most tumor T cells. Tumor T cell lymph node origin was a supported hypothesis, not proven.

Trimming took off 7 bases at V and 6 bases at J, with 16 bases between the two ends. The CDR3 spans 14 residues. The germline V gene has CDR1 LNHDA and CDR2 SQIVND (reference sequence). Axillary draining lymph nodes of breast cancer patients supplied the node samples. TCRdb re-derived calls from the multiplex PCR reads in MiXCR, one entry per CDR3 protein. Found here are around 300,000 distinct CDR3 sequences, about 33% of them singletons; the top ten hold over 0.95%. The sample consisted of axillary lymph node tissue. The rearrangement joins TRBV19 to TRBJ2-1; a weak D match, TRBD1 (6 bases). This receptor was identified in a female donor with breast cancer. Some clones in this sample may be carry-over from other donors' samples. Here the CDR3 DNA reads TGTGCCAGTAAATCGGGACAAATCCTCAATGAGCAGTTCTTC. Translated, it gives CASKSGQILNEQFF.